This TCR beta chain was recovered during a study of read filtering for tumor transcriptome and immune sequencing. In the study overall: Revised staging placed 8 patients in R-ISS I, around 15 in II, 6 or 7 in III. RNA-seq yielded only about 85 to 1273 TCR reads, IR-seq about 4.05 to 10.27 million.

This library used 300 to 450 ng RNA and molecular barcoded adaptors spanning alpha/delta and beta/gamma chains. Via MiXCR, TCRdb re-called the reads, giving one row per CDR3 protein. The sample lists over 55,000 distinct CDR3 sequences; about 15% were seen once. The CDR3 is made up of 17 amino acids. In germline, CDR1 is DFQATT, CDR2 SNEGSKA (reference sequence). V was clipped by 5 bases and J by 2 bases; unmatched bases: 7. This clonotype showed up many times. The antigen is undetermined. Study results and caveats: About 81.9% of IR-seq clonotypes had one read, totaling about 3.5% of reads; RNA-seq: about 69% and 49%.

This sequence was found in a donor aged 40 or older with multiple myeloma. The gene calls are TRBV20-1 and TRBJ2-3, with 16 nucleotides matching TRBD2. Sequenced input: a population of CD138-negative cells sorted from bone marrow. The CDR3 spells CSAGGLAGGPITDTQYF. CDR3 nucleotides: TGCAGTGCTGGGGGACTAGCGGGAGGGCCCATCACAGATACGCAGTATTTT.